Listed below are T cell receptor beta chains from one sample, sequenced in a study of blood T cells in healthy people across ages. In TCRdb, the 5' RACE reads were re-called with MiXCR into one record per CDR3 protein. The table shows under 2 million distinct CDR3 sequences, with about 35% occurring only once. Sequenced: blood. The receptors come from a woman in her 30s in good health. Each CDR3 is given with its conserved first and last residue. A D gene is named only where the DNA matches it firmly. A row's size may be missing; if present it is once, few, many or a size class.

D gene,clone size,J gene,V gene,CDR3 DNA,CDR3 protein
.,.,TRBJ2-5,TRBV20-1,TGCAGTGCTAGAGATCACTCAGAAGAGACCCAGTACTTC,CSARDHSEETQYF
.,many,TRBJ2-1,TRBV6-1,TGTGCCAGCAGTGAAGTGGGGTTGGGTGAGCAGTTCTTC,CASSEVGLGEQFF
TRBD2,.,TRBJ2-4,TRBV6-1,TGTACCAGCAAGGCGGGGGGAAGTTGGAGGGAGCAGTACTTC,CTSKAGGSWREQYF
.,.,TRBJ2-5,TRBV7-9,TGTGCCAGCAGCTTAAGGGCAGGGACATCACAAGAGACCCAGTACTTC,CASSLRAGTSQETQYF
TRBD2,few,TRBJ2-7,TRBV20-1,TGCAGTGCCGCCCCACTGGGACTAGCGACTTACGAGCAGTACTTC,CSAAPLGLATYEQYF
.,few,TRBJ2-7,TRBV20-1,TGCAGTGCAGGGAGTAGCTCAACTTACTACGAGCAGTACTTC,CSAGSSSTYYEQYF
.,.,TRBJ2-3,TRBV29-1,TGCAGCGTTGATGAAAGGGGACTTCTAACGACAGATACGCAGTATTTT,CSVDERGLLTTDTQYF
.,few,TRBJ1-1,TRBV10-3,TGTGCCATCAGTAAGGCGGGAACTGAAGCTTTCTTT,CAISKAGTEAFF
.,.,TRBJ2-2,TRBV7-3,TGTGCCAGCAGCTTAAAAGGGGCCGGGGAGCTGTTTTTT,CASSLKGAGELFF
.,few,TRBJ1-1,TRBV10-3,TGTGCCACGTCGCGGGGCGGGATTAACACTGAAGCTTTCTTT,CATSRGGINTEAFF
.,few,TRBJ2-3,TRBV10-1,TGCGCCAGCAGTAACGGACATCCTAGCACAGATACGCAGTATTTT,CASSNGHPSTDTQYF
TRBD2,once,TRBJ2-1,TRBV24-1,TGTGCCACCAGTGATTCCGGGACTAGCGGGAGGCAATGGCAGTTCTTC,CATSDSGTSGRQWQFF
TRBD2,few,TRBJ2-5,TRBV20-1,TGCAGTGCTAGAAATCCAGCGGGGGGTCAAGAGACCCAGTACTTC,CSARNPAGGQETQYF
TRBD2,few,TRBJ2-5,TRBV20-1,TGCAGTGCTAGAGAGACTAGCCACGCCGAGACCCAGTACTTC,CSARETSHAETQYF
.,.,TRBJ1-5,TRBV3-1,TGTGCCAGCAGCTTTATACCTGACAGGTCCAGCAATCAGCCCCAGCATTTT,CASSFIPDRSSNQPQHF
.,few,TRBJ2-1,TRBV5-1,TGCGCCAGCAGCGTCGATTCTGTCTACAATGAGCAGTTCTTC,CASSVDSVYNEQFF
.,once,TRBJ2-5,TRBV5-1,TGCGCCAGCAGCGAACAGGGGGGGCAGTACTTC,CASSEQGGQYF
TRBD1,.,TRBJ1-2,TRBV7-8,TGTGCCAGCAGCCCGCGACAGGGAAGGGGTGGCTACACCTTC,CASSPRQGRGGYTF
TRBD2,few,TRBJ2-7,TRBV5-1,TGCGCCAGCAGCCTAACTAGCGGGGGACACTACGAGCAGTACTTC,CASSLTSGGHYEQYF
TRBD2,.,TRBJ2-1,TRBV10-2,TGCGCCAGCAGTAGGACCGGGACTAGCGGCAGAAGGGTCGGTGAGCAGTTCTTC,CASSRTGTSGRRVGEQFF
.,.,TRBJ2-7,TRBV7-3,TGTGCCAGCAGGCTGCTATGGGCGAGCTCCTACGAGCAGTACTTC,CASRLLWASSYEQYF
.,.,TRBJ1-1,TRBV5-1,TGCGCCAGCAGCTTGGCCGTCGGAGGATTGAACACTGAAGCTTTCTTT,CASSLAVGGLNTEAFF
.,few,TRBJ2-5,TRBV24-1,TGTGCCACCAGTGATTTGCCCACGGGGGAGACCCAGTACTTC,CATSDLPTGETQYF
TRBD2,many,TRBJ2-2,TRBV4-2,TGTGCCAGCAGCCAAGATAGAGCTAGCGGGATCACCGGGGAGCTGTTTTTT,CASSQDRASGITGELFF
TRBD2,.,TRBJ2-4,TRBV20-1,TGCAGTGGCCTGGTGCCGGGACTAGCGGGAGGGCCAGCCAAAAACATTCAGTACTTC,CSGLVPGLAGGPAKNIQYF
TRBD1,.,TRBJ2-3,TRBV7-3,TGTGCCAGCAGCCTTGAGGCGACAGGGCGCAATACGCAGTATTTT,CASSLEATGRNTQYF
.,.,TRBJ2-7,TRBV9,TGTGCCAGCAGCGTCGTCTACGACTCCTACGAGCAGTACTTC,CASSVVYDSYEQYF
.,.,TRBJ2-1,TRBV3-1,TGTGCCAGCAGCGCCCCTATAGCAGGACGGAGTGAGCAGTTCTTC,CASSAPIAGRSEQFF
.,few,TRBJ1-2,TRBV20-1,TGCAGTGTTAGAACGACGTGGGGTCAGGGCTACACCTTC,CSVRTTWGQGYTF
TRBD2,.,TRBJ2-7,TRBV5-1,TGCGCCAGCAGCGTCCAAGCGGGGGGCCTCTCCTACGAGCAGTACTTC,CASSVQAGGLSYEQYF
TRBD1,many,TRBJ2-3,TRBV6-1,TGTGCCAGCCGACAGGGGATCACAGATACGCAGTATTTT,CASRQGITDTQYF
.,.,TRBJ1-2,TRBV20-1,TGCAGTGCTAGAAACCCTGGCTACACCTTC,CSARNPGYTF
TRBD1,.,TRBJ1-1,TRBV4-1,TGCGCCAGCAGCCAAGACCCCACAGGGGGACGCACTGAAGCTTTCTTT,CASSQDPTGGRTEAFF
.,.,TRBJ2-5,TRBV20-1,TGCAGTGGCTATTTGGGGGTAGCCGAACAAGAGACCCAGTACTTC,CSGYLGVAEQETQYF
.,.,TRBJ2-1,TRBV28,TGTGCCAGCAGTCCGGGACAATTGTGGGATGAGCAGTTCTTC,CASSPGQLWDEQFF
TRBD1,few,TRBJ1-4,TRBV28,TGTGCCAGCAGTTCCTCGGGACAGCATAATGAAAAACTGTTTTTT,CASSSSGQHNEKLFF
.,few,TRBJ2-7,TRBV5-8,TGTGTCAGCACTAGCCCGCCTTACGAGCAGTACTTC,CVSTSPPYEQYF
TRBD2,few,TRBJ2-1,TRBV12-3/TRBV12-4,TGTGCCAGCAGTTTTGGGTCTAGCGGGACGATGCTGAACAATGAGCAGTTCTTC,CASSFGSSGTMLNNEQFF
.,few,TRBJ1-2,TRBV7-3,TGTGCCAGCAGCTTGGGCCCTTCGGCTGGCGGCTACACCTTC,CASSLGPSAGGYTF
.,.,TRBJ1-2,TRBV29-1,TGCAGCGTTCACAACTCTCAGGAGGCTGGCTACACCTTC,CSVHNSQEAGYTF
TRBD1,few,TRBJ2-7,TRBV3-1,TGTGCCAGCAGCCCGGCCCCAGGGGGCAACTACGAGCAGTACTTC,CASSPAPGGNYEQYF